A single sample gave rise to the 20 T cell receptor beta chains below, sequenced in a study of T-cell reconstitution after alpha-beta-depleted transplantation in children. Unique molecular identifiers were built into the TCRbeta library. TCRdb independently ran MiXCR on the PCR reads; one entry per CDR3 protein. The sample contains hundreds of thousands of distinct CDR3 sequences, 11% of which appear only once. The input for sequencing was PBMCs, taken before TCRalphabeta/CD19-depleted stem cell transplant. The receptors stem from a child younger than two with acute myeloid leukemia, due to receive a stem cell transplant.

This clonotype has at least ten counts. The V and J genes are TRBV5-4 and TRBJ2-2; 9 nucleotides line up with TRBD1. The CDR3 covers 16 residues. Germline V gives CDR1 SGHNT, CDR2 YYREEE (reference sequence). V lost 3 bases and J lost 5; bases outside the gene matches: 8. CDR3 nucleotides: TGTGCCAGCAGCTCGGGGTACAGGGGGCGGACCGGGGAGCTGTTTTTT. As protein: CASSSGYRGRTGELFF.

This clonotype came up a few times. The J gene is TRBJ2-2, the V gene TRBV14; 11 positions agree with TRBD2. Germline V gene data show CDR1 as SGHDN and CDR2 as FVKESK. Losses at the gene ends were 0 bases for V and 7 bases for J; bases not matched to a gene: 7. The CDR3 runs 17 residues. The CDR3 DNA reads TGTGCCAGCAGCCAAGATAGCGGGAGGGCCGGAAACGGGGAGCTGTTTTTT. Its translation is CASSQDSGRAGNGELFF.

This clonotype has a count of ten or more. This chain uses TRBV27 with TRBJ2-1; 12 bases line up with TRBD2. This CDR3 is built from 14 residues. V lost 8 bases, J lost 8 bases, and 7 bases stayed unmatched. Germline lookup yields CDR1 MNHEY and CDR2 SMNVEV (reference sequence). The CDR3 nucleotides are TGTGCCAGCCGACTAGCGGGAGCCCTCTATGAGCAGTTCTTC. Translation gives CASRLAGALYEQFF.

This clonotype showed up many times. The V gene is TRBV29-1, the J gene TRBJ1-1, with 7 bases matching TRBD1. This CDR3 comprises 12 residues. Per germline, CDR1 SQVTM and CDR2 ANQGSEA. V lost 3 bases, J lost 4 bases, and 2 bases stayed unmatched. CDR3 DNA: TGCAGCGTTGACAGGGGGAGCACTGAAGCTTTCTTT. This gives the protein CSVDRGSTEAFF.

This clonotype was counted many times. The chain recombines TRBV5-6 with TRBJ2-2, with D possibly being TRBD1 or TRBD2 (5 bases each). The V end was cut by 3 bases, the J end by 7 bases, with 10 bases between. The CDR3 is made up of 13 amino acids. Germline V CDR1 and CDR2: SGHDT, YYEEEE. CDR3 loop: CASSWDVRGELFF. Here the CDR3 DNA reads TGTGCCAGCAGCTGGGACGTCCGCGGGGAGCTGTTTTTT. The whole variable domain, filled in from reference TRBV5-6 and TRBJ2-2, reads DAGVTQSPTHLIKTRGQQVTLRCSPKSGHDTVSWYQQALGQGPQFIFQYYEEEERQRGNFPDRFSGHQFPNYSSELNVNALLLGDSALYLCASSWDVRGELFFGEGSRLTVL.

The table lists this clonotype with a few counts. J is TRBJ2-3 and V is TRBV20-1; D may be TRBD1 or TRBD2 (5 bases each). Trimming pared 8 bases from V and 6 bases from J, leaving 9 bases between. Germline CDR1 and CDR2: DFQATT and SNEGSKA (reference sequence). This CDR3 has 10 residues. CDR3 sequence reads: CSPRGDTQYF. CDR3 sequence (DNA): TGCAGTCCGAGGGGTGATACGCAGTATTTT.

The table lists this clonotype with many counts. The CDR3 DNA follows: TGTGCCATCAGTGAGTCGATAATTGAGTTTTACGAGCAGTACTTC. This encodes CAISESIIEFYEQYF. V usage is TRBV10-3 and J usage is TRBJ2-7, with D unresolved. V was shortened by 0 bases and J by 4 bases, with 13 bases between the two germline ends. This CDR3 region has 15 residues. Germline V CDR1 and CDR2: ENHRY, SYGVKD.

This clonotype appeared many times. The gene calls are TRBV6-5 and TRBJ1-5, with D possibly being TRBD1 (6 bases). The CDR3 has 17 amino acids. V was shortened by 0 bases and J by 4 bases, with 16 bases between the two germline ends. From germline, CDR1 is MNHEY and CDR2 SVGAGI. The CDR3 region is CASSYSLDRSSNQPQHF. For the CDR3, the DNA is TGTGCCAGCAGTTACTCATTAGACAGGTCGTCTAATCAGCCCCAGCATTTT.

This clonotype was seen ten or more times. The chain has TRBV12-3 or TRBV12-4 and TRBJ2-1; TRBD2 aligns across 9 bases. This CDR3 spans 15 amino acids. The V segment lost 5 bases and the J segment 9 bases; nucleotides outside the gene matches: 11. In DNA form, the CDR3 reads TGTGCCAGCAGTCCCGGACTAGCGAGAACTACTGAGCAGTTCTTC. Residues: CASSPGLARTTEQFF.

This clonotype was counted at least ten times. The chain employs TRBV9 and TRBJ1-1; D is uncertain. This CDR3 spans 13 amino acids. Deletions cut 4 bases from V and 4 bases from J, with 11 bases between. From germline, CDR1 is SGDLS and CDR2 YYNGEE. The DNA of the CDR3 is TGTGCCAGCAGCCTCGGGGAGAGCACTGAAGCTTTCTTT. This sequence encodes CASSLGESTEAFF.

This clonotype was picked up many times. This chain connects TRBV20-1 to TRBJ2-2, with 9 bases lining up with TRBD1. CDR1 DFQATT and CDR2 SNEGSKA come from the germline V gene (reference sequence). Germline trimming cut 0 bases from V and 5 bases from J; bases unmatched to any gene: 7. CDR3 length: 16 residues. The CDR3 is CSARDTPGQGTGELFF. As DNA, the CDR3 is TGCAGTGCTAGAGACACTCCCGGACAGGGGACCGGGGAGCTGTTTTTT.

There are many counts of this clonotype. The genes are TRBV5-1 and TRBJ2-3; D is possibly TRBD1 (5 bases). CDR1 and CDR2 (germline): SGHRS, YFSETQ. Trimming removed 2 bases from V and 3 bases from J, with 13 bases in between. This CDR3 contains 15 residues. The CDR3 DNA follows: TGCGCCAGCAGCTTCAGATGGGGCGAGACAGATACGCAGTATTTT. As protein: CASSFRWGETDTQYF.

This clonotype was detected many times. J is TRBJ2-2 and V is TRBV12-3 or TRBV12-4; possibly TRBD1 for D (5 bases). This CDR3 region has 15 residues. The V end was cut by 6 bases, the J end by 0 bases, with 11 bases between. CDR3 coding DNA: TGTGCCAGCAGCCCCGTCAGGGCGAACACCGGGGAGCTGTTTTTT. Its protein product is CASSPVRANTGELFF.

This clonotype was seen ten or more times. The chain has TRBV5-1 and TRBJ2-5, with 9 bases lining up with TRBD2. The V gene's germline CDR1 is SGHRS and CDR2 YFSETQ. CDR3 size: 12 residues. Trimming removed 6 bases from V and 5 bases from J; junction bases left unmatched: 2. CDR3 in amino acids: CASTGLAETQYF. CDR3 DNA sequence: TGCGCCAGCACAGGACTAGCGGAGACCCAGTACTTC.

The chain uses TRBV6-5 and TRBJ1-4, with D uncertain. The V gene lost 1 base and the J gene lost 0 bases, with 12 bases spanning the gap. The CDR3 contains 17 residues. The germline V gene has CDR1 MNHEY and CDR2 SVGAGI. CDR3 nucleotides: TGTGCCAGCAGTTACTACCCAACAGTTACAACTAATGAAAAACTGTTTTTT. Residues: CASSYYPTVTTNEKLFF.

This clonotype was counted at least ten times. CDR3 DNA: TGTGCCAGCAGGGGACAGGGGACAAACATTCAGTACTTC. Encoded protein: CASRGQGTNIQYF. The chain recombines TRBV12-3 or TRBV12-4 with TRBJ2-4, with 10 nucleotides matching TRBD1. Unmatched junction bases numbered 2, after V lost 6 bases and J lost 6 bases. The CDR3 is 13 amino acids.

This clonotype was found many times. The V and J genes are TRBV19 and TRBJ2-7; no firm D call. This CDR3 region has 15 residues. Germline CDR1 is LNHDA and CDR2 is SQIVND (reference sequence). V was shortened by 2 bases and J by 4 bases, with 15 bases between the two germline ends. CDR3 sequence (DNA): TGTGCCAGTAGTATAACCCCGGACGGCTTATACGAGCAGTACTTC. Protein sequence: CASSITPDGLYEQYF. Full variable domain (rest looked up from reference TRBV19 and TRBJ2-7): DGGITQSPKYLFRKEGQNVTLSCEQNLNHDAMYWYRQDPGQGLRLIYYSQIVNDFQKGDIAEGYSVSREKKESFPLTVTSAQKNPTAFYLCASSITPDGLYEQYFGPGTRLTVT.

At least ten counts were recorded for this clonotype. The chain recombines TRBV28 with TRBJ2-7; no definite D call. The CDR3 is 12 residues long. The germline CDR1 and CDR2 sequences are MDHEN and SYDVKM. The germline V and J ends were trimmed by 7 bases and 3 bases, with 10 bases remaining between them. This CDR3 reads CASKGNGYEQYF. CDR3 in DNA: TGTGCCAGCAAGGGAAATGGCTACGAGCAGTACTTC.

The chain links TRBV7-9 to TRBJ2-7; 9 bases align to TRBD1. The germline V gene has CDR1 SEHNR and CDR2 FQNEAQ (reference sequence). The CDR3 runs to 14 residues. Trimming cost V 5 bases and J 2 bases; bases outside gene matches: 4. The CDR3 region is CASSGTGTPYEQYF. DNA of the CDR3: TGTGCCAGCAGCGGGACAGGGACCCCCTACGAGCAGTACTTC.

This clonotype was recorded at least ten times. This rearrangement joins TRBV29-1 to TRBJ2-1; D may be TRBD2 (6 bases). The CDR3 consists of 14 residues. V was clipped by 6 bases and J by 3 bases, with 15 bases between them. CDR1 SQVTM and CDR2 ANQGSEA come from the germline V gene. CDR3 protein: CSVPWSGRYNEQFF. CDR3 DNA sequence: TGCAGCGTGCCGTGGAGCGGGCGCTACAATGAGCAGTTCTTC.